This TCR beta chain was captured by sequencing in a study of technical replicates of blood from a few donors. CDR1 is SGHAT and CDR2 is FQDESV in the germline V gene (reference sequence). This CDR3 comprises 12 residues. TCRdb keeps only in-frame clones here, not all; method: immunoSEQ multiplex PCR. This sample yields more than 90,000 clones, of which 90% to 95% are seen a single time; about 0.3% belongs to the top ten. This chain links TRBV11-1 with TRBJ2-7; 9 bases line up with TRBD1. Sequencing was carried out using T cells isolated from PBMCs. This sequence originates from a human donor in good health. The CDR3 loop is CATGTGFDEQYF. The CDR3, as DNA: TGTGCGACCGGGACAGGGTTTGACGAGCAGTACTTC.